These 17 T cell receptor beta chains were all obtained from the same sample, sequenced in a study of response to subunit inactivated influenza vaccine. From the RT-PCR reads, TCRdb called clonotypes with MiXCR, one entry per CDR3 protein. The data hold approximately 480,000 distinct CDR3 sequences, with approximately 11% observed a single time. Sequenced material: PBMCs from blood, taken 35 to 45 days after vaccination. These receptors all come from a man aged 50-59 years who received an inactivated influenza vaccine.

The chain recombines TRBV7-8 with TRBJ2-7; D gene unclear. Germline CDR1 and CDR2: SGHVS and FQNEAQ. The CDR3 length is 14 residues. V lost 0 bases to trimming and J lost 2 bases, with 8 bases between them. The CDR3 nucleotides are TGTGCCAGCAGCTTAGCGAGACTTCCCTACGAGCAGTACTTC. It is translated as CASSLARLPYEQYF. Together with reference TRBV7-8 and TRBJ2-7, the CDR3 gives the full variable domain: GAGVSQSPRYKVAKRGQDVALRCDPISGHVSLFWYQQALGQGPEFLTYFQNEAQLDKSGLPSDRFFAERPEGSVSTLKIQRTQQEDSAVYLCASSLARLPYEQYFGPGTRLTVT.

The sample holds one count of this clonotype. The rearrangement links TRBV29-1 to TRBJ1-1; D is undetermined. From germline, CDR1 is SQVTM and CDR2 ANQGSEA. This CDR3 is 12 amino acids long. Trimming removed 5 bases from V and 3 bases from J, with 10 bases in between. The CDR3 sequence is CSVPGVYTEAFF. CDR3 nucleotides: TGCAGCGTTCCCGGTGTTTACACTGAAGCTTTCTTT.

This clonotype occurred a few times. The chain recombines TRBV12-3 or TRBV12-4 with TRBJ1-5; D possibly corresponds to TRBD1 (6 bases). The CDR3 covers 15 residues. V was shortened by 6 bases and J by 5 bases, with 17 bases between the two germline ends. CDR3 region: CASRPSNREDQPQHF. CDR3 sequence (DNA): TGTGCCAGCAGGCCCTCGAACAGGGAAGATCAGCCCCAGCATTTT.

The chain combines TRBV29-1 with TRBJ2-2; the D is unclear. The CDR3 has 12 residues. V was pared by 7 bases and J by 1 base, with 7 bases between. CDR1 and CDR2 (germline): SQVTM, ANQGSEA. CDR3 loop: CSASENTGELFF. The CDR3 DNA reads TGCAGCGCGTCCGAGAACACCGGGGAGCTGTTTTTT.

In its sample, this clonotype was seen many times. The chain couples TRBV5-1 to TRBJ2-1; D not certain. The CDR3 loop spans 14 amino acids. CDR1 and CDR2 (germline): SGHRS, YFSETQ. V was clipped by 0 bases and J by 4 bases, with 8 bases between them. CDR3 sequence: CASSLDFPYNEQFF. For the CDR3, the DNA is TGCGCCAGCAGCTTGGATTTTCCGTACAATGAGCAGTTCTTC.

The V call is TRBV2, the J call TRBJ2-2, with D perhaps matching TRBD1 (6 bases). From germline, CDR1 is SNHLY and CDR2 FYNNEI. V was pared by 8 bases and J by 4 bases, with 14 bases between. The CDR3 runs to 14 residues. The CDR3 DNA follows: TGTGCCAGCGGCCAAGGACAGCTCACCGGGGAGCTGTTTTTT. Amino acid sequence: CASGQGQLTGELFF.

This clonotype has only a few counts. This chain joins TRBV7-9 and TRBJ1-1; maybe TRBD1 (6 bases). Trimming removed 0 bases at V and 4 bases at J, with 12 bases between. This CDR3 is 15 amino acids long. Germline loops: CDR1 SEHNR, CDR2 FQNEAQ (reference sequence). CDR3 DNA: TGTGCCAGCAGCTTAGCCGCGGGGGCGGGCACTGAAGCTTTCTTT. Protein product: CASSLAAGAGTEAFF.

This chain joins TRBV20-1 and TRBJ2-5; possible D gene TRBD1, 6 bases. Germline-derived CDR1 and CDR2 are DFQATT and SNEGSKA (reference sequence). This CDR3 contains 14 residues. The V end was cut by 0 bases, the J end by 6 bases, with 14 bases between. DNA of the CDR3: TGCAGTGCTAGAGATTCCCCGGACAGAAAGACCCAGTACTTC. Translation gives CSARDSPDRKTQYF.

This chain joins TRBV5-4 and TRBJ2-3; TRBD2 aligns across 10 bases. There are 15 residues in the CDR3. The germline V gene has CDR1 SGHNT and CDR2 YYREEE (reference sequence). The V gene end was trimmed by 4 bases and the J gene end by 4 bases; junction bases not matched to a gene: 6. The CDR3 sequence: CASSLRTSGADTQYF. The DNA of the CDR3 is TGTGCCAGCAGCCTTAGGACTAGCGGTGCAGATACGCAGTATTTT. The entire variable domain, with the rest obtained from reference TRBV5-4 and TRBJ2-3, is as follows: ETGVTQSPTHLIKTRGQQVTLRCSSQSGHNTVSWYQQALGQGPQFIFQYYREEENGRGNFPPRFSGLQFPNYSSELNVNALELDDSALYLCASSLRTSGADTQYFGPGTRLTVL.

A few counts support this clonotype. The chain has TRBV28 and TRBJ2-1; TRBD2 agrees at 11 bases. Germline-derived CDR1 and CDR2 are MDHEN and SYDVKM. The J segment lost 8 bases and the V segment lost 3 bases, leaving 15 bases of the junction unmatched. This CDR3 has 18 amino acids. The CDR3 loop reads CASSLTEILAGDIDEQFF. The DNA of the CDR3 is TGTGCCAGCAGTTTGACCGAGATACTAGCGGGAGATATAGATGAGCAGTTCTTC.

The V and J genes are TRBV7-8 and TRBJ1-4; D might be TRBD1 (5 bases). The CDR3 is made up of 18 amino acids. The germline V and J ends were trimmed by 3 bases and 8 bases, with 25 bases remaining between them. CDR1 and CDR2 (germline): SGHVS, FQNEAQ. Here the CDR3 DNA reads TGTGCCAGCAGCTTCCAGCATCAGGGTGCAGGGAGGAGGGAAAAACTGTTTTTT. Amino acid sequence: CASSFQHQGAGRREKLFF. The full variable domain, with the rest looked up from reference TRBV7-8 and TRBJ1-4, is GAGVSQSPRYKVAKRGQDVALRCDPISGHVSLFWYQQALGQGPEFLTYFQNEAQLDKSGLPSDRFFAERPEGSVSTLKIQRTQQEDSAVYLCASSFQHQGAGRREKLFFGSGTQLSVL.

This clonotype has only a few counts. V gene TRBV20-1 combines with J gene TRBJ2-7; tentatively, D is TRBD1 (5 bases). In germline, CDR1 is DFQATT, CDR2 SNEGSKA (reference sequence). Trimming removed 3 bases at V and 7 bases at J, with 13 bases between. The CDR3 loop spans 12 amino acids. CDR3 DNA: TGCAGTGCTAGTCGGCAGGGTGGGGAGCAGTACTTC. It codes for CSASRQGGEQYF.

This clonotype appeared a few times. The chain has TRBV11-2 and TRBJ2-3; 8 nucleotides agree with TRBD2. This CDR3 has 15 amino acids. With V trimmed by 7 bases and J by 0 bases, 6 bases remained unmatched. Germline CDR1 reads SGHAT; CDR2 reads FQNNGV. CDR3: CASNGASGSTDTQYF. The CDR3 nucleotides are TGTGCCAGCAATGGGGCTAGCGGGAGCACAGATACGCAGTATTTT.

The chain combines TRBV14 with TRBJ1-4; perhaps TRBD1 as D (5 bases). The CDR3 runs 15 residues. Germline-derived CDR1 and CDR2 are SGHDN and FVKESK. V was clipped by 4 bases and J by 8 bases, with 17 bases between them. CDR3 nucleotide sequence: TGTGCCAGCAGCCCGCCACGGGGCTATTACGAAAAACTGTTTTTT. It yields the protein CASSPPRGYYEKLFF.

CDR3: CASAWPGSPYEQYF. CDR3 nucleotide sequence: TGTGCCAGCGCATGGCCGGGGTCCCCCTACGAGCAGTACTTC. The J gene is TRBJ2-7, the V gene TRBV6-1, with D perhaps matching TRBD2 (5 bases). Per the germline V gene, CDR1 is MNHNS and CDR2 is SASEGT. V gave up 8 bases and J gave up 2 bases, with 16 bases separating them. The CDR3 extends over 14 amino acids.

This clonotype was detected a few times. V is TRBV4-3 and J is TRBJ1-2; D perhaps matches TRBD1 (6 bases). CDR1 is LGHNA, CDR2 YSLEER, per germline. Trimming stripped 4 bases from V and 5 bases from J, with 14 bases between. This CDR3 region has 14 residues. The CDR3 sequence is CASSPPGGQYGYTF. DNA for the CDR3: TGCGCCAGCAGCCCACCGGGGGGGCAATATGGCTACACCTTC.

The chain is built from TRBV5-5 and TRBJ2-2, with 9 bases fitting TRBD2. The CDR3 contains 16 residues. Germline V CDR1 and CDR2: SGHKS, YYEKEE (reference sequence). V gave up 1 base and J gave up 5 bases; unmatched junction bases: 6. CDR3 residues: CASSLRTSGLTGELFF. CDR3 nucleotide sequence: TGTGCCAGCAGCTTGCGTACTAGCGGGTTAACCGGGGAGCTGTTTTTT. The full variable domain, completed using reference TRBV5-5 and TRBJ2-2, is DAGVTQSPTHLIKTRGQQVTLRCSPISGHKSVSWYQQVLGQGPQFIFQYYEKEERGRGNFPDRFSARQFPNYSSELNVNALLLGDSALYLCASSLRTSGLTGELFFGEGSRLTVL.